This entry concerns a single T cell receptor (beta chain). Its specificity is unknown. TCR beta CDR3 regions were amplified from RNA transcripts. First-round RT-PCR targeting the TCR CDR3 was performed with the HTBI primer set. From the multiplex PCR reads, TCRdb called clonotypes with MiXCR, one entry per CDR3 protein. The sample carries roughly 740,000 distinct CDR3 sequences, 15% to 20% recorded once. These data belong to a study of T cells in Graves' hyperthyroidism and ophthalmopathy. Study observations and caveats: Blood also contained most expanded thyroid clonotypes above 0.001.

Pregnant or lactating patients were excluded, as were those with uncontrolled infection or other autoimmune disease. An approximately 10 ml volume of fresh peripheral blood provided the PBMCs. Sequencing was performed on blood. The sequence was collected from a man aged 18 to 30 with Graves' hyperthyroidism.

This CDR3 is CSVVSTGEKLFF. The CDR3 DNA is TGCAGCGTCGTGTCTACCGGTGAAAAACTGTTTTTT. This chain uses TRBV29-1 with TRBJ1-4; D is unclear. CDR1 is SQVTM, CDR2 ANQGSEA, per germline. V lost 6 bases and J lost 7, with 12 bases in between. The CDR3 runs 12 residues.